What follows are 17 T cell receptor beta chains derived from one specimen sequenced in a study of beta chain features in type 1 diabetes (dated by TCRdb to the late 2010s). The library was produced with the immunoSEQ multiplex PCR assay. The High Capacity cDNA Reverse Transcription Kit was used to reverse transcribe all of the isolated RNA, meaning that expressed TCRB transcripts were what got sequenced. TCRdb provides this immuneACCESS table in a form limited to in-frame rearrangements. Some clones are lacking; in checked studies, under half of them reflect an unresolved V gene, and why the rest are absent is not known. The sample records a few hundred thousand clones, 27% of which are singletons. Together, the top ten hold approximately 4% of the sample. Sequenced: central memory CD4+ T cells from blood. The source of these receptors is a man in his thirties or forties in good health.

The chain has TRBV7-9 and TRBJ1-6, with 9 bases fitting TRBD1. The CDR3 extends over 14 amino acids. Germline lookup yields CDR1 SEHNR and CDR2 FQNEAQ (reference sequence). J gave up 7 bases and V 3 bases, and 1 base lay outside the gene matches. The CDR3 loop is CASSFGTGNSPLHF. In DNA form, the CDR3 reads TGTGCCAGCAGCTTCGGGACAGGGAATTCACCCCTCCACTTT.

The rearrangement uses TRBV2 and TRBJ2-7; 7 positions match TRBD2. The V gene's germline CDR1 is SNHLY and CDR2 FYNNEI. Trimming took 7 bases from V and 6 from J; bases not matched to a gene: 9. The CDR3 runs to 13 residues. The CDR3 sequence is CASTGRRGSEQYF. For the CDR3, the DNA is TGTGCCAGCACTGGGCGGCGGGGGAGCGAGCAGTACTTC.

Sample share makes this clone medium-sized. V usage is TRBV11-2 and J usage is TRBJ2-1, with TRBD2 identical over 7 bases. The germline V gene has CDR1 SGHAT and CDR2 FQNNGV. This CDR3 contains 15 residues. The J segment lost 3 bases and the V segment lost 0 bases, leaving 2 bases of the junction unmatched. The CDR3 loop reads CASSLEASGYNEQFF. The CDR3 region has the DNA TGTGCCAGCAGCTTAGAAGCTAGCGGCTACAATGAGCAGTTCTTC. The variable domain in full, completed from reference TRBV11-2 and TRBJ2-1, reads EAGVAQSPRYKIIEKRQSVAFWCNPISGHATLYWYQQILGQGPKLLIQFQNNGVVDDSQLPKDRFSAERLKGVDSTLKIQPAKLEDSAVYLCASSLEASGYNEQFFGPGTRLTVL.

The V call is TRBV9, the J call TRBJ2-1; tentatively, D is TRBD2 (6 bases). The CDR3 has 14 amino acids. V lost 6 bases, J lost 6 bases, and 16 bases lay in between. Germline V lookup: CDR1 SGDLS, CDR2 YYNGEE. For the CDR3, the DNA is TGTGCCAGCACCCGTAGTCAGGAGGGCAATGAGCAGTTCTTC. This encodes CASTRSQEGNEQFF.

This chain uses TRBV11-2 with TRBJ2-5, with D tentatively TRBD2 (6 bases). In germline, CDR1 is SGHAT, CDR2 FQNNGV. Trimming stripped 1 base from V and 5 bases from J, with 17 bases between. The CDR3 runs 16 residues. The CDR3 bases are TGTGCCAGCAGCTTAGGCCAATCATTTGGGGGGGAGACCCAGTACTTC. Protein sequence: CASSLGQSFGGETQYF.

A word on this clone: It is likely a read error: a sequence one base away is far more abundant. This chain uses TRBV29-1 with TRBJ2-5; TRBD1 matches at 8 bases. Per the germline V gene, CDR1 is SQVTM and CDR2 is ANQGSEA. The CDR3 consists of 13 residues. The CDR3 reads CRVATGAGETQYF. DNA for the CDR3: TGCCGCGTCGCGACAGGGGCAGGAGAGACCCAGTACTTC.

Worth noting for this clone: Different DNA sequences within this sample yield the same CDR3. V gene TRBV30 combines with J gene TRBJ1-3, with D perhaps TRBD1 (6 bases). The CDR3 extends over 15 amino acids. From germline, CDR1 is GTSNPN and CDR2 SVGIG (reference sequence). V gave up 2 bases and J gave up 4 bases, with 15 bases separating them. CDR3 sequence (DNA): TGTGCCTGGAGTCCCACGGGGGCTGCCGGAAACACCATATATTTT. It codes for CAWSPTGAAGNTIYF.

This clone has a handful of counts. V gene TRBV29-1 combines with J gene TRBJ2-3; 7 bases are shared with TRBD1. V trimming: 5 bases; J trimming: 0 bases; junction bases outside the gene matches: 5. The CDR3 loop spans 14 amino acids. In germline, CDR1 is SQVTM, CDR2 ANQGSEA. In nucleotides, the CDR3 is TGCAGCGTTTCCCCGGGACAGAGCACAGATACGCAGTATTTT. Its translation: CSVSPGQSTDTQYF.

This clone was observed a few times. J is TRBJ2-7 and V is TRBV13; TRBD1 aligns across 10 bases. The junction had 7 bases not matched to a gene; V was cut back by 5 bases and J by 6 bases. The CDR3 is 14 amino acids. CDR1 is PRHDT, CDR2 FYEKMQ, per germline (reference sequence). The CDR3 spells CASSPGTGAVEQYF. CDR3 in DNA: TGTGCCAGCAGCCCGGGGACAGGGGCGGTCGAGCAGTACTTC.

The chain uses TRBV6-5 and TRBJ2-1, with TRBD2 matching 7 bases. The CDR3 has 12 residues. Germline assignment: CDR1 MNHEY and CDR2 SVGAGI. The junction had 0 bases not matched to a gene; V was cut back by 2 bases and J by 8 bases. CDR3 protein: CASSYRGDEQFF. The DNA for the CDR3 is TGTGCCAGCAGTTACCGGGGGGATGAGCAGTTCTTC.

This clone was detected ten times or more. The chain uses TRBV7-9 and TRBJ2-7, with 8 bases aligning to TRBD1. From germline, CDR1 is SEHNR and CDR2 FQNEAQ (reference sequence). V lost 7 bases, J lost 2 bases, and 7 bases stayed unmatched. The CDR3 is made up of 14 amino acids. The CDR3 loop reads CASNQDRGTYEQYF. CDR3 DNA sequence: TGTGCCAGCAACCAAGACAGGGGAACCTACGAGCAGTACTTC.

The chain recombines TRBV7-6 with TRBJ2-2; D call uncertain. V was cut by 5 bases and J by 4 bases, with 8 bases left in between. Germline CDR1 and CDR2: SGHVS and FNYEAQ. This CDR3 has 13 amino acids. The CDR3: CASSLLSTGELFF. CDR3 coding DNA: TGTGCCAGCAGCCTATTGAGCACCGGGGAGCTGTTTTTT.

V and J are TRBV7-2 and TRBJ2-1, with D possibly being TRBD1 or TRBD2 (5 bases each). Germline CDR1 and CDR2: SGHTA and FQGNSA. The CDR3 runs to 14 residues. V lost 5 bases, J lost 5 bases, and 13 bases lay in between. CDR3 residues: CASSPSGTHNEQFF. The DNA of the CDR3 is TGTGCCAGCAGCCCGTCCGGGACGCACAATGAGCAGTTCTTC.

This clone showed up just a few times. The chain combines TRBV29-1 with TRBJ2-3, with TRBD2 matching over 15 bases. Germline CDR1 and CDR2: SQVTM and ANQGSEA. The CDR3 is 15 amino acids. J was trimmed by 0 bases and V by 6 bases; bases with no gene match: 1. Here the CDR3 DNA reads TGCAGCGTGGGACTAGCGGGGGGAAGCACAGATACGCAGTATTTT. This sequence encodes CSVGLAGGSTDTQYF.

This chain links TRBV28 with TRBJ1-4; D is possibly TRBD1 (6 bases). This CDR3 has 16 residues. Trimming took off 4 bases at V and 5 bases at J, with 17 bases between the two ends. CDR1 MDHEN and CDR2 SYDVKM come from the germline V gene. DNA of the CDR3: TGTGCCAGCAGTTCTCCCGGGGGCTCGATAAATGAAAAACTGTTTTTT. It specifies CASSSPGGSINEKLFF.

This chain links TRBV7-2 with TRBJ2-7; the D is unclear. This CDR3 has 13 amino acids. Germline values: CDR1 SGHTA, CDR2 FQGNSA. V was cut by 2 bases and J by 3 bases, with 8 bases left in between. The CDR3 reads CASSLIGIYEQYF. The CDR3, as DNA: TGTGCCAGCAGCTTAATAGGGATCTACGAGCAGTACTTC.

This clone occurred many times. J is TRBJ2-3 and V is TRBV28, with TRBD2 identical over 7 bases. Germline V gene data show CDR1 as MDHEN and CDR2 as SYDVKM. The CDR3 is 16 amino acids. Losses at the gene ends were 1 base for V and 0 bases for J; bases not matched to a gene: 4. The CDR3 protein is CASSLSGAGSTDTQYF. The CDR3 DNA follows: TGTGCCAGCAGTTTATCGGGAGCGGGGAGCACAGATACGCAGTATTTT. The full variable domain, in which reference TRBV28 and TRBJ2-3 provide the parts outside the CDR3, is DVKVTQSSRYLVKRTGEKVFLECVQDMDHENMFWYRQDPGLGLRLIYFSYDVKMKEKGDIPEGYSVSREKKERFSLILESASTNQTSMYLCASSLSGAGSTDTQYFGPGTRLTVL.